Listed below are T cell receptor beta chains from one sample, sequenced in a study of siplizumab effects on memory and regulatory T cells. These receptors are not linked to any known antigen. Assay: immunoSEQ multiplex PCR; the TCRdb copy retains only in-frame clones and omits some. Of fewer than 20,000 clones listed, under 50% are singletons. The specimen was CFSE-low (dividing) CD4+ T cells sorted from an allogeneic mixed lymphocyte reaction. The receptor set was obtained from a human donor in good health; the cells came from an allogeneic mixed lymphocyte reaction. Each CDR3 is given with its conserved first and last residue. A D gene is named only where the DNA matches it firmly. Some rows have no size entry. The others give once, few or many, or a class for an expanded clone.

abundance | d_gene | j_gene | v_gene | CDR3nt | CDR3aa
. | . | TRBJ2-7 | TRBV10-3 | TGTGCCACCCAAATTGATACTATAAGCTCCTACGAGCAGTACTTC | CATQIDTISSYEQYF
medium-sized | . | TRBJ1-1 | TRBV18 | TGTGCCAGCTCTTCAGACGGGGTGGCTGAAGCTTTCTTT | CASSSDGVAEAFF
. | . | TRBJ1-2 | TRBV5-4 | TGTGCCAGCAGCCAAGATGCCGCTAACTATGGCTACACCTTC | CASSQDAANYGYTF
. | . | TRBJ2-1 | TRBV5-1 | TGCGCCAGCAGCTTGGGGGGGTTTAGCTCCTACAATGAGCAGTTCTTC | CASSLGGFSSYNEQFF
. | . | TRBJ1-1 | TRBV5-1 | TGCGCCAGCCAGACAGTCAACACTGAAGCTTTCTTT | CASQTVNTEAFF
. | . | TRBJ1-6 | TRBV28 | TGTGCCAGTTTGCCCGGGGTGGGGGCCCTCCACTTT | CASLPGVGALHF
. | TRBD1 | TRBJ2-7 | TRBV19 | TGTGCCAGTTTTTCGGGTTGGGACAGGGATCGCCACGAGCAGTACTTC | CASFSGWDRDRHEQYF
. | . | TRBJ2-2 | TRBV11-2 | TGTGCCAGCAGGATTACAGGGTCGGGGAACACCGGGGAGCTGTTTTTT | CASRITGSGNTGELFF
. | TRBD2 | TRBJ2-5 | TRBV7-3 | TGTGCCAGCAGCTTGGCGGGGGGTGGAGAGACCCAGTACTTC | CASSLAGGGETQYF
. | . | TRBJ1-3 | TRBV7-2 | TGTGCCAGCAGCCATGGGAGAGCAGACACCATATATTTT | CASSHGRADTIYF
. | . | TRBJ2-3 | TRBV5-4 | TGTGCCAGCAGCTTGGAGGGTAGCGAAGGGGATACGCAGTATTTT | CASSLEGSEGDTQYF
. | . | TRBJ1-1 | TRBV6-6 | TGTGCCAGCAGTTTCACGGAGGAAGCTTTCTTT | CASSFTEEAFF
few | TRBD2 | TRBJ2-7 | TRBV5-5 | TGTGCCAGCAGCCTTAGCGGGGGCCCTTCCCCCTACGAGCAGTACTTC | CASSLSGGPSPYEQYF
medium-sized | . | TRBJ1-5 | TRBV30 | TGTGCCTGGAGTGTAGGGCTCGATCAGCCCCAGCATTTT | CAWSVGLDQPQHF
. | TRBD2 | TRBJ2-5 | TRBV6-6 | TGTGCCAGCAGCCTTAGCGGGGGGCGGGAGACCCAGTACTTC | CASSLSGGRETQYF
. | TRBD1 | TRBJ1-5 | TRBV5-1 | TGCGCCGGAACGGGACAGGGAGCCATGGCCCAGCATTTT | CAGTGQGAMAQHF
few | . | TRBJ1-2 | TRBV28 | TGTGCCAGCAGTTCGATTCTGGGGACGTACTTACGGGGCTACACCTTC | CASSSILGTYLRGYTF
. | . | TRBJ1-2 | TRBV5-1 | TGCGCCAGCTCCCATCCCGAGGGTGCCTATGGCTACACCTTC | CASSHPEGAYGYTF
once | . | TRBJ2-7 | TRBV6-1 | TGTGCCACCATGCGGCATGTGGGGGAGATCTACGAGCAGTACTTC | CATMRHVGEIYEQYF
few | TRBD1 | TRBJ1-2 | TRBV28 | TGTGCCAGCAGGAGGGAGGGGGCGCTGGGTGGCTACACCTTC | CASRREGALGGYTF
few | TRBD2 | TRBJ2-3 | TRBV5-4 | TGTGCCAGCAGCTCCGCTAGCGGGGCCACAGATACGCAGTATTTT | CASSSASGATDTQYF
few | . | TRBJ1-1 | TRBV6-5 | TGTGCCAGCAGTTACTACACTGAAGCTTTCTTT | CASSYYTEAFF
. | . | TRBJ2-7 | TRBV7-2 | TGTGCCAGCAGCTTAGCAGGGATCCTCTCCTACGAGCAGTACTTC | CASSLAGILSYEQYF
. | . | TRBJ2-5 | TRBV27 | TGTGCCAGCAGTTCATCGGGGGTCCAAGAGACCCAGTACTTC | CASSSSGVQETQYF
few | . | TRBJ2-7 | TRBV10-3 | TGTGCCATCAGTGGGGGACGGGGGCTCACCTACGAGCAGTACTTC | CAISGGRGLTYEQYF
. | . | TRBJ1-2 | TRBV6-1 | TGTGCCAGCAGTGAGGGCGGCCTTGGGGGGGGTGGCTACACCTTC | CASSEGGLGGGGYTF
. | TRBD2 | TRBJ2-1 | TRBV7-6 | TGTGCCAGCAGCTTAGGACTAGCGGGGGGGTACAATGAGCAGTTCTTC | CASSLGLAGGYNEQFF
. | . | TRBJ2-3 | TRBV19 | TGTGCCAGTAGTAACACAGATACGCAGTATTTT | CASSNTDTQYF
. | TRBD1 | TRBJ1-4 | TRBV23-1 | TGCGCCAGCAGTCTTGGACAGGCGGAGGGTAATGAAAAACTGTTTTTT | CASSLGQAEGNEKLFF
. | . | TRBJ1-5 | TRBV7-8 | TGTGCCAGCAGCTTATACGACCGCAATCAGCCCCAGCATTTT | CASSLYDRNQPQHF
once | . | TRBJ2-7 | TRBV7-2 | TGTGCCAGCAGCTTAGAGAGGTTGTACGAGCAGTACTTC | CASSLERLYEQYF
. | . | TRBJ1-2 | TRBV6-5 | TGTGCCAGCAGTTTGGTACAGTCTCGAGGCTACACCTTC | CASSLVQSRGYTF
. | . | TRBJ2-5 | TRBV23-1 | TGCGCCAGCCGCACAGGCGTCGCGGGAACCCAAGAGACCCAGTACTTC | CASRTGVAGTQETQYF
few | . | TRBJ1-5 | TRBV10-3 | TGTGCCATCAGTGCGGCAGCCTATCAGCCCCAGCATTTT | CAISAAAYQPQHF
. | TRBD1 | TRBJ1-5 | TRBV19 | TGTGCCAGTAAAGGGACAGGGGGCTTTTATAGCAATCAGCCCCAGCATTTT | CASKGTGGFYSNQPQHF
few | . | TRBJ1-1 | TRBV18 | TGTGCCAGCTCACCACTAGGGGTGCACACTGAAGCTTTCTTT | CASSPLGVHTEAFF
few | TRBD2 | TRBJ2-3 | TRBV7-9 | TGTGCCAGCAGCTTAGGGGAGGGTACGCAGTATTTT | CASSLGEGTQYF
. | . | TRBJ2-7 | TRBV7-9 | TGTGCCAGCAGCTTAGGGAAAGTCGCGGACTACGAGCAGTACTTC | CASSLGKVADYEQYF
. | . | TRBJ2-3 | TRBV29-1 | TGCAGCGTTGGCACAGGGTGGGGGGGCACAGATACGCAGTATTTT | CSVGTGWGGTDTQYF
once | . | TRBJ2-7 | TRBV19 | TGTGCCAGTAGTCCGGGGAGCTCCTACGAGCAGTACTTC | CASSPGSSYEQYF
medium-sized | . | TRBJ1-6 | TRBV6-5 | TGTGCCAGCAGTTACAGTCAGGGAAGGTATTCACCCCTCCACTTT | CASSYSQGRYSPLHF
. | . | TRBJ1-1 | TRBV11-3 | TGTGCCAGCAGCGTAAACAGGGTCACTGAAGCTTTCTTT | CASSVNRVTEAFF
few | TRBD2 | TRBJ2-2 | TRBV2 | TGTGCCAGCACCATCATGGGGGGGGAAGGGGAGCTGTTTTTT | CASTIMGGEGELFF
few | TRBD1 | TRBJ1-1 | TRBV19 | TGTGCCAGTAGCTTACAGGGGGCAGGGAACACTGAAGCTTTCTTT | CASSLQGAGNTEAFF
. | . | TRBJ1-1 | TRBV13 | TGTGCCAGCAGCTTACTCCCAGGGGTGAACACTGAAGCTTTCTTT | CASSLLPGVNTEAFF
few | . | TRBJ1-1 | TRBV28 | TGTGCCAGCAGCCTGATCCCGATGAACACTGAAGCTTTCTTT | CASSLIPMNTEAFF
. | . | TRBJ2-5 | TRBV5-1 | TGCGCCAGCAGCTTGGTCGGAGCTGGTGCGACCCAGTACTTC | CASSLVGAGATQYF
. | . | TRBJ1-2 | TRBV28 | TGTGCCAGCAGTTTATCCGGGGGAGTGGGAGGCTACACCTTC | CASSLSGGVGGYTF
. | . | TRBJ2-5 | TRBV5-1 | TGCGCCAGCAGCTTGGCGGTCGGGTATGAGACCCAGTACTTC | CASSLAVGYETQYF
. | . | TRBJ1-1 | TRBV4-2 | TGTGCCAGCAGCTTCGTAGGGGGCACTGAAGCTTTCTTT | CASSFVGGTEAFF
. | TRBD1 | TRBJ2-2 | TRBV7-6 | TGTGCCAGCAGCTCCGACAGGGCTTACACCGGGGAGCTGTTTTTT | CASSSDRAYTGELFF
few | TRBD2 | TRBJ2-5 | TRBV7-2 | TGTGCCAGCAGCCAGGGACTAGCGGGGGGGCAAGAGACCCAGTACTTC | CASSQGLAGGQETQYF
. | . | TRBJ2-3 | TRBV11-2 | TGTGCCAGCAGCCAAGAAAAGGTAGGAGATACGCAGTATTTT | CASSQEKVGDTQYF
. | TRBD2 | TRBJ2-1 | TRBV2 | TGTGCCAGCAGTGAAGGCCCGGCGGGGGGCACACGTGGGTTCTTC | CASSEGPAGGTRGFF
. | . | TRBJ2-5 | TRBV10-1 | TGCGCCAGCAGTGAGTCGCAAGCGCGGGAGACCCAGTACTTC | CASSESQARETQYF